The sequence of this T cell receptor beta chain was determined in a study of cytomegalovirus exposure and HLA in healthy donors. Findings and limits, study-wide: Likely technical artifact: a cluster of highly shared sequence variants.

The germline gives CDR1 LNHDA, CDR2 SQIVND (reference sequence). Trimming took 5 bases from V and 8 from J, leaving 18 bases between them. The CDR3 has 15 amino acids. The table lists this clone with a few counts. Its antigen is as yet unknown. The PCR contained 60 Vbeta and 13 Jbeta primers. Sequencing was performed with immunoSEQ multiplex PCR; in TCRdb, only in-frame clones are kept and a portion is missing. Among 150,000 or so clones listed, about 8.9% were seen once. Donors in the study were healthy people who gave bone marrow. The specimen was PBMCs. The rearrangement links TRBV19 to TRBJ2-2, with D perhaps matching TRBD1 (5 bases). The source is a man aged 45-65 years in good health and CMV-seronegative. Here the CDR3 DNA reads TGTGCCAGTAGTCAGCAGGGTTGGTTTTCTGGGGAGCTGTTTTTT. Protein product: CASSQQGWFSGELFF. Combining the CDR3 with reference TRBV19 and TRBJ2-2 gives the whole variable domain DGGITQSPKYLFRKEGQNVTLSCEQNLNHDAMYWYRQDPGQGLRLIYYSQIVNDFQKGDIAEGYSVSREKKESFPLTVTSAQKNPTAFYLCASSQQGWFSGELFFGEGSRLTVL.